These 29 T cell receptor beta chains were all obtained from the same sample, sequenced in a study of tumor-infiltrating lymphocytes in primary liver carcinoma (dated by TCRdb to between 2016 and 2019). TRIzol reagent was used to extract blood RNA from unsorted whole blood, while the DNeasy Blood & Tissue kit provided the germline DNA. Instrument on record: Illumina HiSeq 2500. Using a constant-region primer and ProtoScript II reverse transcriptase, TCRbeta-specific cDNA was reverse-transcribed from around 500 ng total RNA. Three nested multiplex PCR rounds, following a slightly modified ARM-PCR procedure, were used to build the TCRbeta libraries. The first two PCR rounds used multiplex TRBV1-TRBV30 forward primers with a Cbeta reverse primer, each for 10 cycles. TCRdb passed the public sequencing reads through fastp at Q25 and MiXCR, retaining productive beta sequences. Rows with a matching CDR3 protein are joined into one entry that keeps the most common DNA and genes. This sample gives around 170,000 distinct CDR3 sequences in total; about 55% of them show up just once. The ten largest make up about 70% of the sample.

Source material: peripheral blood. These receptors were collected from a man in his forties with primary liver carcinoma and hepatitis B virus infection.

The sample holds a few counts of this clonotype. The genes are TRBV4-1 and TRBJ2-3, with 7 positions matching TRBD2. V was pared by 4 bases and J by 5 bases, with 9 bases of the junction left unmatched. The germline CDR1 and CDR2 sequences are MGHRA and YSYEKL. The length of the CDR3 is 15 residues. The chain's CDR3 is CASSPLEAGEDTQYF. CDR3 nucleotides: TGCGCCAGCAGCCCGCTGGAGGCGGGGGAAGATACGCAGTATTTT.

On this clonotype: The junction shows a germline mismatch at one end, possibly a read error. The rearrangement links TRBV10-2 to TRBJ1-2; D remains ambiguous. CDR1 is WSHSY and CDR2 is SAAADI in the germline V gene. CDR3 length equals 14 residues. This CDR3 is CASSDPRVGVGYNF. The CDR3 DNA reads TGCGCCAGCAGTGACCCCCGGGTGGGAGTTGGCTACAACTTC.

V and J are TRBV4-2 and TRBJ1-2; TRBD1 aligns across 12 bases. This CDR3 spans 16 amino acids. Losses at the gene ends were 0 bases for V and 8 bases for J; bases not matched to a gene: 7. Germline loops: CDR1 LGHNA, CDR2 YNFKEQ. The chain's CDR3 is CASSQDVGDRGRGYTF. The CDR3 DNA reads TGTGCCAGCAGCCAAGATGTGGGGGACAGGGGGCGCGGCTACACCTTC.

On this clonotype: Since the CDR3 does not end with the conserved phenylalanine or tryptophan, this likely comes from a read error. This rearrangement joins TRBV29-1 to TRBJ2-4, with D perhaps matching TRBD2 (6 bases). The CDR3 is 15 residues long. From germline, CDR1 is SQVTM and CDR2 ANQGSEA. CDR3 residues: CSVEVRGRTKNIQYL. The CDR3 region has the DNA TGCAGTGTTGAAGTTCGTGGGAGGACTAAAAACATTCAGTACCTC.

This clonotype was observed a handful of times. The chain carries TRBV29-1 and TRBJ2-2; the D gene is possibly TRBD2 (5 bases). Germline values: CDR1 SQVTM, CDR2 ANQGSEA. This CDR3 region has 13 residues. With 6 bases removed from V and 2 bases from J, the gap between germline ends came to 10 bases. CDR3 sequence (DNA): TGCAGCGTCGGAGGACTTAACACCGGGGAGCTGTTTTTT. It translates to CSVGGLNTGELFF.

With regard to this clonotype: Being one base from a much bigger clone, this may be a read error. V usage is TRBV30 and J usage is TRBJ1-5; possible D gene TRBD1, 5 bases. CDR3 length: 15 amino acids. Germline V gene lookup returns CDR1 GTSNPN and CDR2 SVGIG (reference sequence). CDR3 region: CARSVYGGENQPQHF. For the CDR3, the DNA is TGTGCCCGGAGTGTATATGGAGGGGAAAATCAGCCCCAGCATTTT.

The CDR3 DNA is TGTGCCAGCACCGTAACCGGGACAGGGGGCAGCACCGGGGAGCTGTTTTTT. It is translated as CASTVTGTGGSTGELFF. The chain employs TRBV28 and TRBJ2-2; TRBD1 aligns across 12 bases. After removal of 7 bases from V and 4 bases from J, the junction contained 10 bases not matched to a gene. The length of the CDR3 is 17 residues. The V gene's germline CDR1 is MDHEN and CDR2 SYDVKM.

About this clonotype itself: The junction differs from germline at one of its ends, possibly a read error. The gene calls are TRBV7-8 and TRBJ1-1; no clear D gene. Germline V gives CDR1 SGHVS, CDR2 FQNEAQ. The CDR3 is 12 residues long. The CDR3 sequence: CTSSIYRAEAFF. In DNA, the CDR3 is TGTACCAGCAGCATTTATCGGGCTGAAGCTTTCTTT.

On this clonotype: Compared with germline, one end of the junction differs, possibly owing to a read error. The chain carries TRBV11-2 and TRBJ2-1, with 7 bases fitting TRBD2. Germline V gene sequence: CDR1 SGHAT, CDR2 FQNNGV. CDR3 size: 15 residues. The CDR3 DNA follows: TGTGCCAGCAACTACCTAGCGGACTCCTACAATGAGCAGATCTTC. This translates into CASNYLADSYNEQIF.

This chain connects TRBV28 to TRBJ2-3; TRBD2 matches at 8 bases. V trimming: 4 bases; J trimming: 5 bases; junction bases outside the gene matches: 8. CDR3 size: 15 residues. Germline CDR1 and CDR2: MDHEN and SYDVKM. CDR3 loop: CASSSGGRRRDTQYF. The CDR3 DNA follows: TGTGCCAGCAGTTCCGGCGGGAGGCGAAGAGATACGCAGTATTTT.

The chain uses TRBV7-3 and TRBJ2-7; D assignment may be TRBD1 or TRBD2 (5 bases each). The germline gives CDR1 SGHTA, CDR2 FQGTGA. With 5 bases removed from V and 6 bases from J, the gap between germline ends came to 14 bases. CDR3 size: 13 residues. In DNA, the CDR3 is TGTGCCAGCAGCACGGGGTGGGGGTCCGAGCAGTACTTC. Protein sequence: CASSTGWGSEQYF.

Of note for this clonotype: Possible read error: a much larger clone is one base away. The chain combines TRBV11-3 with TRBJ2-2, with TRBD1 identical over 9 bases. Germline CDR1 SGHNT, CDR2 YENEEA. Germline trimming cut 3 bases from V and 4 bases from J; bases unmatched to any gene: 6. CDR3 length equals 16 residues. CDR3 sequence (DNA): TGTGCCAGCAGCTTCACACCGGGACAGGGCACCGGGGAGCTGTTTTTT. Amino acid sequence: CASSFTPGQGTGELFF.

Concerning this clonotype itself: A clone one base away is much larger, so this may be a read error. This chain connects TRBV11-2 to TRBJ1-4; 7 bases map to TRBD1. Trimming cost V 0 bases and J 12 bases; bases outside gene matches: 7. Germline loops: CDR1 SGHAT, CDR2 FQNNGV. This CDR3 has 14 amino acids. The CDR3 bases are TGTGCCAGCAGCTTAGAGGACAGGATGGAAGAACTGTTTTTT. It yields the protein CASSLEDRMEELFF.

This clonotype was observed a few times. The chain is built from TRBV12-3 or TRBV12-4 and TRBJ2-3, with a weak D call TRBD1 (6 bases). V lost 4 bases and J 1 base, leaving 9 bases between the germline ends. The CDR3 loop spans 14 amino acids. The CDR3 DNA is TGTGCCAGCAGTTCTTCAGGGGGCACAGATACGCAGTATTTT. It is translated as CASSSSGGTDTQYF.

The chain carries TRBV28 and TRBJ2-3; 9 bases fit TRBD2. From germline, CDR1 is MDHEN and CDR2 SYDVKM. Trimming removed 6 bases from V and 2 bases from J; junction bases left unmatched: 12. CDR3 size: 17 residues. This CDR3 is CASSYPTSGTTTDTQYF. The CDR3 bases are TGTGCCAGCAGCTATCCGACTAGCGGAACAACCACAGATACGCAGTATTTT.

The J gene is TRBJ1-1, the V gene TRBV28; possibly TRBD1 for D (6 bases). Deletions cut 4 bases from V and 2 bases from J, with 14 bases between. The CDR3 spans 15 residues. Germline values: CDR1 MDHEN, CDR2 SYDVKM. CDR3 in DNA: TGTGCCAGCAGTTGGCAGGGGAAGGGAAACACTGAAGCTTTCTTT. It codes for CASSWQGKGNTEAFF.

The chain links TRBV4-2 to TRBJ1-1, with D maybe TRBD1 (6 bases). The germline V and J ends were trimmed by 2 bases and 5 bases, with 18 bases remaining between them. This CDR3 comprises 16 residues. CDR1 is LGHNA, CDR2 YNFKEQ, per germline. The CDR3 here is CASSQRNREGKTEAFF. Written as DNA, the CDR3 is TGTGCCAGCAGCCAACGTAACAGGGAGGGGAAGACTGAAGCTTTCTTT.

With respect to this clonotype: One end of the junction varies from germline; a read error may be responsible. This chain links TRBV29-1 with TRBJ1-2, with 10 bases identical to TRBD1. Germline V gene data show CDR1 as SQVTM and CDR2 as ANQGSEA. The length of the CDR3 is 16 residues. The DNA for the CDR3 is TGCGGCGTTGAAGGTTACGGGACAGGGGAGGGTAGCGGCTACACCTTC. Its protein product is CGVEGYGTGEGSGYTF.

A word on this clonotype: Given a much more abundant clone one base away, this may be a read error. This sequence joins TRBV4-2 and TRBJ2-5; no definite D call. The CDR3 loop spans 14 amino acids. Germline CDR1 LGHNA, CDR2 YNFKEQ. The CDR3 DNA reads as TGTGCCAGGAGCCAAGATATCACTCAAGAGACCCAGTACTTC. Protein: CARSQDITQETQYF.

Details on this clonotype: The junction departs from germline at one end; a sequencing error may be responsible. The V call is TRBV11-1, the J call TRBJ1-2; weak D call: TRBD1 (6 bases). This CDR3 is 15 amino acids long. From germline, CDR1 is SGHAT and CDR2 FQDESV (reference sequence). CDR3 nucleotide sequence: TGTGCCAGCAGTGACCATCGGGGGCGCGAATATGGGTACACCTTC. Encoded protein: CASSDHRGREYGYTF.

The table lists this clonotype with many counts. V usage is TRBV25-1 and J usage is TRBJ2-1; tentatively, D is TRBD1 (5 bases). The V end was cut by 4 bases, the J end by 12 bases, with 10 bases between. This CDR3 is 11 amino acids long. Germline V lookup: CDR1 MGHDK, CDR2 SYGVNS. The chain's CDR3 is CASSVGDWQFF. Written as DNA, the CDR3 is TGTGCCAGCAGTGTAGGGGATTGGCAGTTCTTC.

This chain joins TRBV28 and TRBJ2-5, with 13 bases fitting TRBD2. There are 18 residues in the CDR3. Unmatched junction bases numbered 15, after V lost 6 bases and J lost 5 bases. Germline V gene data show CDR1 as MDHEN and CDR2 as SYDVKM. In DNA, the CDR3 is TGTGCCAGCAGCTCCCGCCCGGGACTAGCGGGATCAGGGGAGACCCAGTACTTC. It encodes CASSSRPGLAGSGETQYF.

Comment on this clonotype: It may be a read error: a sequence one base away is much more abundant. The CDR3 does not end in the conserved phenylalanine or tryptophan, so this is likely a read error. V and J are TRBV7-8 and TRBJ1-2; TRBD1 matches 11 bases. The trim removed 5 bases at V and 7 bases at J, leaving 6 bases unmatched. Germline V gene sequence: CDR1 SGHVS, CDR2 FQNEAQ. The CDR3 totals 14 residues. The CDR3 bases are TGTGCCAGCAGCCCCCGGACAGGGGGCGGTGGCTACACCCTC. It is translated as CASSPRTGGGGYTL.

This clonotype was observed a single time. One junction end disagrees with the germline gene, perhaps due to a read error. Here the CDR3 DNA reads TGTGCCAGCATTTGCAGCGACAGGGGGATCTACAAGCAGTACTTC. This encodes CASICSDRGIYKQYF. The genes are TRBV6-5 and TRBJ2-7; 9 bases are shared with TRBD1. Germline V gene data show CDR1 as MNHEY and CDR2 as SVGAGI. The CDR3 runs to 15 residues.

In this sample, this clonotype turned up a few times. This chain links TRBV6-1 with TRBJ2-3; D call uncertain. The V end lost 2 bases, the J end lost 7 bases, and 13 bases lay between the germline ends. The CDR3 contains 14 residues. Per germline, CDR1 MNHNS and CDR2 SASEGT. The CDR3 DNA reads as TGTGCCAGCAGTGAATCGGTATCGAGGAATACGCAGTATTTT. Amino acids: CASSESVSRNTQYF.

The chain joins TRBV28 to TRBJ2-7, with TRBD1 matching over 8 bases. Trimming removed 3 bases from V and 6 bases from J; junction bases left unmatched: 7. Germline CDR1 MDHEN, CDR2 SYDVKM. The CDR3 sequence is 14 residues long. This CDR3 is CASSFVRGQREQYF. The CDR3 bases are TGTGCCAGCAGTTTTGTCAGGGGGCAACGCGAGCAGTACTTC.

The chain carries TRBV4-1 and TRBJ2-7; 9 bases are shared with TRBD1. The germline V gene encodes CDR1 MGHRA and CDR2 YSYEKL. The CDR3 runs to 16 residues. The J segment lost 5 bases and the V segment lost 2 bases, leaving 10 bases of the junction unmatched. The DNA of the CDR3 is TGCGCCAGCAGCCAAATGCCGGGACAGGGAAAGGACGAGCAGTACTTC. Amino acid sequence: CASSQMPGQGKDEQYF.

This clonotype was observed a few times. The chain links TRBV12-3 or TRBV12-4 to TRBJ1-2; perhaps TRBD1 as D (5 bases). The ends were cut back, 10 bases at V and 8 bases at J, with 17 bases in the middle. The CDR3 covers 12 residues. The CDR3, as DNA: TGTGCCACCTTCCGGGAGAGGGGCGGCTACACCTTC. It specifies CATFRERGGYTF.

Comment on this clonotype: The germline gene is not matched at one end of the junction; a read error may be the cause. The genes are TRBV6-5 and TRBJ2-1; the D is unclear. CDR3 length: 14 amino acids. CDR1 is MNHEY and CDR2 is SVGAGI in the germline V gene. CDR3 coding DNA: TGTGTCAGCTCCCTGAAGACCTCCTACAATGAGCAGTTCTTC. It encodes CVSSLKTSYNEQFF.